A single sample is the source of the 5 T cell receptor beta chains below, sequenced in a study of T-cell reconstitution after alpha-beta-depleted transplantation in children. The authors prepared the TCRbeta library with unique molecular identifiers. TCRdb passed the PCR reads through MiXCR, listing each CDR3 protein once. The sample has 44,000 or so distinct CDR3 sequences, approximately 9.2% seen once; the top ten hold about 25%. The sequencing used PBMCs, mostly from graft donor cells, collected 60 days after TCRalphabeta/CD19-depleted stem cell transplant. All receptors derive from a male patient aged 2 to 9 who had a stem cell transplant for chronic granulomatous disease, so the T cells may come from the graft donor.

This clonotype occurred many times. This chain joins TRBV18 and TRBJ2-1, with D possibly being TRBD2 (5 bases). V lost 6 bases and J lost 8, with 20 bases in between. This CDR3 is 15 amino acids long. From germline, CDR1 is KGHSH and CDR2 LQKENI. The CDR3 loop reads CASSQRAESWDEQFF. The DNA for the CDR3 is TGTGCCAGCTCCCAGCGAGCGGAATCTTGGGATGAGCAGTTCTTC. Combining the CDR3 with reference TRBV18 and TRBJ2-1 gives the whole variable domain NAGVMQNPRHLVRRRGQEARLRCSPMKGHSHVYWYRQLPEEGLKFMVYLQKENIIDESGMPKERFSAEFPKEGPSILRIQQVVRGDSAAYFCASSQRAESWDEQFFGPGTRLTVL.

This clonotype was recorded at least ten times. The chain employs TRBV20-1 and TRBJ2-7; 8 positions match TRBD2. Trimming cost V 5 bases and J 3 bases; bases outside gene matches: 6. There are 13 residues in the CDR3. CDR1 and CDR2 (germline): DFQATT, SNEGSKA (reference sequence). The CDR3 sequence is CSAAGTRDYEQYF. The CDR3 DNA sequence: TGCAGTGCTGCCGGGACTAGGGACTACGAGCAGTACTTC.

This clonotype appeared many times. This chain links TRBV7-2 with TRBJ2-3; 7 nucleotides agree with TRBD2. Germline V CDR1 and CDR2: SGHTA, FQGNSA. This CDR3 contains 16 residues. Trimming removed 4 bases from V and 4 bases from J; junction bases left unmatched: 11. Here the CDR3 reads CASSSYLAAEADTQYF. The CDR3 DNA reads as TGTGCCAGCAGCTCGTACCTAGCGGCGGAGGCAGATACGCAGTATTTT.

V is TRBV20-1 and J is TRBJ1-2, with a tentative D call TRBD1 (6 bases). The V gene's germline CDR1 is DFQATT and CDR2 SNEGSKA (reference sequence). The CDR3 loop spans 15 amino acids. V dropped 0 bases and J dropped 2 bases, with 13 bases sitting between them. The CDR3 region has the DNA TGCAGTGCTAGAGACCAGGGGCAGGAGAACTATGGCTACACCTTC. Its protein product is CSARDQGQENYGYTF.

The chain links TRBV12-3 or TRBV12-4 to TRBJ2-1; the match to TRBD2 covers 11 bases. The CDR3 length is 18 residues. With V trimmed by 11 bases and J by 6 bases, 21 bases remained unmatched. The CDR3 loop reads CAFNSGTSGSRPVNEQFF. CDR3 in DNA: TGTGCCTTCAACTCTGGGACTAGCGGCAGTCGGCCCGTCAATGAGCAGTTCTTC.